This entry features one T cell receptor beta chain sequence. The antigen is not known. Produced via immunoSEQ multiplex PCR; TCRdb's table is partial and in-frame only. The data contain about 160,000 clones, approximately 90% of them singletons. This entry belongs to a study of T cell responses to AZD1222 COVID-19 vaccine. Deletions cut 3 bases from V and 1 base from J, with 7 bases between. The germline CDR1 and CDR2 sequences are SGHRS and YFSETQ. This CDR3 is 13 amino acids long. The study, taken as a whole, reports: Just a handful of AZD1222 recipients tested seropositive at baseline. A reported finding is that nearly half of spike-specific TCRs target unmutated variant regions.

The chain employs TRBV5-1 and TRBJ1-1, with D unresolved. The sample consisted of peripheral blood, taken 28 days after the second AZD1222 dose. The clonotype comes from an adult who received the AZD1222 COVID-19 vaccine. The CDR3 DNA sequence: TGCGCCAGCAGCTATGGCGGGAACACTGAAGCTTTCTTT. This encodes CASSYGGNTEAFF. The entire variable domain, with the rest obtained from reference TRBV5-1 and TRBJ1-1, is as follows: KAGVTQTPRYLIKTRGQQVTLSCSPISGHRSVSWYQQTPGQGLQFLFEYFSETQRNKGNFPGRFSGRQFSNSRSEMNVSTLELGDSALYLCASSYGGNTEAFFGQGTRLTVV.